These T cell receptor beta chains were read from a single sample in a study of blood T cell repertoires in COVID-19. TCRdb's copy holds only in-frame clones and misses some; the assay was immunoSEQ multiplex PCR. Among some 290,000 clones, about nine tenths were seen once, and the ten largest hold about 11%. The sequenced material came from peripheral blood. The receptors were gathered from a woman younger than 45 with COVID-19, enrolled during active disease. Each CDR3 is given with its conserved first and last residue. D genes are given only for firm matches. Clone size is given for some rows only: seen once, a few or many times, or a class if the clone is expanded.

J gene | clone size | D gene | V gene | CDR3 protein | CDR3 DNA
TRBJ2-7 | . | . | TRBV9 | CASSAHRAGGEQYF | TGTGCCAGCAGCGCTCACAGGGCGGGCGGGGAGCAGTACTTC
TRBJ2-7 | few | . | TRBV7-9 | CASSPAGNFYEQYF | TGTGCCAGCAGCCCAGCCGGGAACTTCTACGAGCAGTACTTC
TRBJ1-4 | . | . | TRBV30 | CAWSALQGATNEKLFF | TGTGCCTGGAGTGCCCTACAGGGTGCAACTAATGAAAAACTGTTTTTT
TRBJ1-6 | . | TRBD1 | TRBV4-1 | CASSQPRTGERSPLHF | TGCGCCAGCAGCCAGCCACGGACAGGGGAGAGGTCACCCCTCCACTTT
TRBJ1-6 | . | TRBD1 | TRBV18 | CASSRDSDYNSPLHF | TGTGCCAGCTCAAGGGACAGCGATTATAATTCACCCCTCCACTTT
TRBJ2-7 | . | TRBD2 | TRBV5-1 | CASSYGTSGSSYEQYF | TGCGCCAGCAGCTACGGGACTAGCGGGAGCTCCTACGAGCAGTACTTC
TRBJ1-6 | . | TRBD1 | TRBV3-1/TRBV3-2 | CASSRRDRGSPLHF | TGTGCCAGCAGCCGACGGGACAGGGGATCACCCCTCCACTTT
TRBJ2-6 | . | . | TRBV6-1 | CASSVSWQGSSGANVLTF | TGTGCCAGCAGTGTATCGTGGCAGGGCAGCTCTGGGGCCAACGTCCTGACTTTC
TRBJ1-5 | once | . | TRBV28 | CASSLEQVQPQHF | TGTGCCAGCAGCCTAGAACAGGTTCAGCCCCAGCATTTT
TRBJ1-1 | . | TRBD1 | TRBV29-1 | CSVERGGNTEAFF | TGCAGCGTTGAACGAGGGGGCAACACTGAAGCTTTCTTT
TRBJ2-2 | . | TRBD2 | TRBV14 | CASSPGLAGGELFF | TGTGCCAGCAGCCCGGGACTAGCGGGAGGGGAGCTGTTTTTT
TRBJ2-1 | few | . | TRBV11-3 | CASSLGGLWNEQFF | TGTGCCAGCAGTCTCGGGGGGCTCTGGAATGAGCAGTTCTTC
TRBJ1-2 | . | TRBD1 | TRBV19 | CASSPTGGSYGYTF | TGTGCCAGTAGTCCGACAGGGGGCAGCTATGGCTACACCTTC
TRBJ2-7 | few | TRBD1 | TRBV6-5 | CASSLRTGYYEQYF | TGTGCCAGCAGTTTGCGGACAGGGTACTACGAGCAGTACTTC
TRBJ2-3 | . | . | TRBV5-1 | CASSSGRTVNTDTQYF | TGCGCCAGCAGCTCCGGGAGGACAGTAAACACAGATACGCAGTATTTT
TRBJ2-7 | . | TRBD2 | TRBV3-1/TRBV3-2 | CASSQEAGGLDEQYF | TGTGCCAGCAGCCAAGAGGCGGGAGGGCTGGACGAGCAGTACTTC
TRBJ2-5 | few | . | TRBV7-3 | CASSLKAGLVTQYF | TGTGCCAGCAGCTTAAAGGCGGGGTTGGTGACCCAGTACTTC
TRBJ1-4 | . | TRBD1 | TRBV15 | CATSYPTGSTNEKLFF | TGTGCCACCAGCTACCCGACAGGGTCAACTAATGAAAAACTGTTTTTT
TRBJ2-1 | . | . | TRBV10-1 | CASSEAQYSMDEQFF | TGCGCCAGCAGTGAGGCCCAGTATTCCATGGATGAGCAGTTCTTC
TRBJ2-5 | . | TRBD1 | TRBV2 | CASRDRGGETQYF | TGTGCCAGCAGAGACAGGGGAGGAGAGACCCAGTACTTC
TRBJ1-4 | . | . | TRBV6-5 | CASRRGEGEKLFF | TGTGCCAGCAGAAGGGGGGAGGGTGAAAAACTGTTTTTT
TRBJ1-2 | . | . | TRBV2 | CASSPDLTVYGYTF | TGTGCCAGCAGTCCAGATTTGACAGTCTATGGCTACACCTTC
TRBJ1-1 | few | . | TRBV27 | CASRKQEFEAFF | TGTGCCAGCAGAAAACAGGAATTCGAAGCTTTCTTT
TRBJ1-1 | . | TRBD1 | TRBV5-4 | CASSPDLGQGIGNTEAFF | TGTGCCAGCAGCCCTGACCTGGGACAGGGGATTGGTAACACTGAAGCTTTCTTT
TRBJ2-2 | . | TRBD2 | TRBV27 | CASSFLAGGRTGELFF | TGTGCCAGCAGTTTTCTAGCGGGAGGTCGTACCGGGGAGCTGTTTTTT
TRBJ2-7 | . | TRBD2 | TRBV5-1 | CASSGGLAGPYEQYF | TGCGCCAGCAGCGGAGGACTAGCGGGACCCTACGAGCAGTACTTC
TRBJ2-7 | . | TRBD2 | TRBV19 | CASSIDKTSGPYEQYF | TGTGCCAGTAGTATAGATAAAACTAGCGGACCCTACGAGCAGTACTTC
TRBJ1-5 | . | TRBD1 | TRBV10-3 | CAIRGTGGQPQHF | TGTGCCATCAGAGGGACAGGCGGTCAGCCCCAGCATTTT
TRBJ1-1 | . | TRBD1 | TRBV6-4 | CASSPDRANTEAFF | TGTGCCAGCAGTCCCGACAGGGCGAACACTGAAGCTTTCTTT
TRBJ2-4 | . | . | TRBV3-1/TRBV3-2 | CASSQLPDGGGIQYF | TGTGCCAGCAGCCAGCTCCCGGACGGGGGAGGCATTCAGTACTTC
TRBJ2-2 | once | TRBD2 | TRBV9 | CASSASGSDTGELFF | TGTGCCAGCAGCGCGAGCGGGAGTGACACCGGGGAGCTGTTTTTT
TRBJ2-5 | once | . | TRBV6-2/TRBV6-3 | CASSPNGGKGETQYF | TGTGCCAGCAGTCCCAATGGAGGGAAGGGGGAGACCCAGTACTTC
TRBJ1-5 | . | . | TRBV18 | CASSPSAGGNQPQHF | TGTGCCAGCTCACCTTCGGCGGGGGGCAATCAGCCCCAGCATTTT
TRBJ2-5 | . | . | TRBV2 | CASSRAPRGQETQYF | TGTGCCAGCAGCCGGGCCCCCCGGGGACAAGAGACCCAGTACTTC
TRBJ2-7 | . | TRBD1 | TRBV4-1 | CASSHAQRTGNYEQYF | TGCGCCAGCAGCCACGCACAGAGGACAGGGAATTACGAGCAGTACTTC
TRBJ2-5 | many | . | TRBV7-8 | CASSPLEDYQETQYF | TGTGCCAGCAGCCCTTTGGAGGACTACCAAGAGACCCAGTACTTC
TRBJ2-1 | . | TRBD2 | TRBV5-4 | CASSPTSDNEQFF | TGTGCCAGCAGCCCCACTAGCGACAATGAGCAGTTCTTC
TRBJ2-1 | . | . | TRBV2 | CASSVNHGTYYNEQFF | TGTGCCAGCAGTGTAAATCACGGGACTTACTACAATGAGCAGTTCTTC
TRBJ2-5 | . | TRBD2 | TRBV7-2 | CASSLAGSGATQYF | TGTGCCAGCAGCTTAGCGGGTAGCGGGGCGACCCAGTACTTC
TRBJ2-5 | once | . | TRBV7-3 | CASSLGGPSETQYF | TGTGCCAGCAGCTTGGGAGGACCCTCGGAGACCCAGTACTTC
TRBJ2-7 | . | . | TRBV11-3 | CASSSGREQYF | TGTGCCAGCAGTTCAGGGCGCGAGCAGTACTTC
TRBJ2-1 | . | TRBD2 | TRBV27 | CASRRLAFYEQFF | TGTGCCAGCAGAAGACTAGCCTTCTATGAGCAGTTCTTC
TRBJ2-7 | . | TRBD1 | TRBV12-3/TRBV12-4 | CASRWTGRDEQYF | TGTGCCAGCAGATGGACAGGAAGGGACGAGCAGTACTTC
TRBJ1-2 | . | . | TRBV28 | CATTLSSNYGYTF | TGTGCCACCACCCTTAGCTCTAACTATGGCTACACCTTC
TRBJ2-5 | . | . | TRBV2 | CASSGTRQETQYF | TGTGCCAGCAGTGGGACACGCCAAGAGACCCAGTACTTC
TRBJ1-2 | . | . | TRBV6-5 | CASQRGEGTKYGYTF | TGTGCCAGCCAGCGAGGGGAGGGGACAAAATATGGCTACACCTTC